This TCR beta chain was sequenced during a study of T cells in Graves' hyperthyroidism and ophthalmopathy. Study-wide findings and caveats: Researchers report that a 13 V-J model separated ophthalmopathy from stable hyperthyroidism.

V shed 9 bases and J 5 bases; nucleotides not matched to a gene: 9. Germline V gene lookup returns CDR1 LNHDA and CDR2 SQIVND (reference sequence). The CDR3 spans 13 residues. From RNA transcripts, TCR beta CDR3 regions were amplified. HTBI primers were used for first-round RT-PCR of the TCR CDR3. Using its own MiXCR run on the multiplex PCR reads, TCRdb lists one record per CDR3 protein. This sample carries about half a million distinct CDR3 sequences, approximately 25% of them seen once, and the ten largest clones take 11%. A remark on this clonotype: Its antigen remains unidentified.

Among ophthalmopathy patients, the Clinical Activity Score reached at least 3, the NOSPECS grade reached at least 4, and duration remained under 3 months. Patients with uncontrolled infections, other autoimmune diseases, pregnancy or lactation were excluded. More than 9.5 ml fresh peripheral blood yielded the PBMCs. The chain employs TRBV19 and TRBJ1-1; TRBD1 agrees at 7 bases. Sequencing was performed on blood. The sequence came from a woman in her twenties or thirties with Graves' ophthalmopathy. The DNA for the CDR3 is TGTGCCAGCTTAACAGGGGTCATGACTGAAGCTTTCTTT. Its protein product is CASLTGVMTEAFF.